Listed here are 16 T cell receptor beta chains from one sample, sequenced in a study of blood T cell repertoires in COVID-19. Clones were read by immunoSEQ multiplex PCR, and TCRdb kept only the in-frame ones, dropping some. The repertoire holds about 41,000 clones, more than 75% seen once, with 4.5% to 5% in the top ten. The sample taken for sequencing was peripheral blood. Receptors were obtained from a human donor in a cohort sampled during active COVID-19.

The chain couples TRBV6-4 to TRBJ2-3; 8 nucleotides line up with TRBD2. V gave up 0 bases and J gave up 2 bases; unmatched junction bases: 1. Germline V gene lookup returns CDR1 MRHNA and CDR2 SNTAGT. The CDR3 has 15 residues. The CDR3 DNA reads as TGTGCCAGCAGTGACTCAGCGGGAGCCACAGATACGCAGTATTTT. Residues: CASSDSAGATDTQYF.

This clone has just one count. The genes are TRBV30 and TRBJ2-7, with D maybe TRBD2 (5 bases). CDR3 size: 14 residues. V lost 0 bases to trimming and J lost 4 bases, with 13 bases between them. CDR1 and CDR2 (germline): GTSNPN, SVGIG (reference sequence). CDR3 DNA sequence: TGTGCCTGGAGTGTGGGCGGGTCTAAGTACGAGCAGTACTTC. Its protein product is CAWSVGGSKYEQYF.

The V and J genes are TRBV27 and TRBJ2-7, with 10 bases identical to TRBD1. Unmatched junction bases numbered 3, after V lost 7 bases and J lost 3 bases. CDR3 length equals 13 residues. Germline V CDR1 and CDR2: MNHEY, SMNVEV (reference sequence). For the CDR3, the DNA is TGTGCCAGCACGAGGACAGGGGGCTACGAGCAGTACTTC. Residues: CASTRTGGYEQYF.

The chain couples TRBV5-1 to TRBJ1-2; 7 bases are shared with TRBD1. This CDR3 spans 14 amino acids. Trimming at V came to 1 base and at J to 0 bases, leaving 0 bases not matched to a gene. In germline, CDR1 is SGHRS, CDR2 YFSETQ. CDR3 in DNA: TGCGCCAGCAGCTTGCAGGGGGCTAACTATGGCTACACCTTC. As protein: CASSLQGANYGYTF.

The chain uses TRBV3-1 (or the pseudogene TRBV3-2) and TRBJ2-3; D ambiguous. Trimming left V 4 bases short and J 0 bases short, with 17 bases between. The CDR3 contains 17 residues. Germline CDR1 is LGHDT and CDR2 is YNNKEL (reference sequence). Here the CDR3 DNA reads TGTGCCAGCAGCCTACTCCTCGCGCCCGCTAGCACAGATACGCAGTATTTT. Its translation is CASSLLLAPASTDTQYF.

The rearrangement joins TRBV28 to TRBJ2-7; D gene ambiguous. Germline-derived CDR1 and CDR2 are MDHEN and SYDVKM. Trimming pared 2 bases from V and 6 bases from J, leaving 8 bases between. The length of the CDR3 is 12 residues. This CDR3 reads CASSLGVSEQYF. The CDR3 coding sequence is TGTGCCAGCAGTTTAGGAGTTTCCGAGCAGTACTTC.

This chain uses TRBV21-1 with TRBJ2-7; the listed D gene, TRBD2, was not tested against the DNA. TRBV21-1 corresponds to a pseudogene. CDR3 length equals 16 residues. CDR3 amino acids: CASSTPPGRELEEQYF. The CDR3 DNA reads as TGTGCCAGCAGCACCCCCCCCGGGCGGGAGCTAGAAGAGCAGTACTTC.

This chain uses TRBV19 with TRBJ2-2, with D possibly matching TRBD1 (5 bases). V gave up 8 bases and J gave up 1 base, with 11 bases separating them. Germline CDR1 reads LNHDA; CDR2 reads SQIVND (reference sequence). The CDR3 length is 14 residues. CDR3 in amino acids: CASSEDRNTGELFF. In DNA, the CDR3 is TGTGCCAGTTCCGAAGACAGGAACACCGGGGAGCTGTTTTTT.

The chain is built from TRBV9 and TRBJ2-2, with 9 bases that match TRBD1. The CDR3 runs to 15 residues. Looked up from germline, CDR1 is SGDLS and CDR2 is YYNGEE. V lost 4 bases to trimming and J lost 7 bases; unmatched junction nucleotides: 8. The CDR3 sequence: CASSQTGGLGGELFF. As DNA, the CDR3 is TGTGCCAGCAGCCAGACAGGGGGGCTAGGCGGGGAGCTGTTTTTT. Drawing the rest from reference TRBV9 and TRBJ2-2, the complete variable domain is DSGVTQTPKHLITATGQRVTLRCSPRSGDLSVYWYQQSLDQGLQFLIQYYNGEERAKGNILERFSAQQFPDLHSELNLSSLELGDSALYFCASSQTGGLGGELFFGEGSRLTVL.

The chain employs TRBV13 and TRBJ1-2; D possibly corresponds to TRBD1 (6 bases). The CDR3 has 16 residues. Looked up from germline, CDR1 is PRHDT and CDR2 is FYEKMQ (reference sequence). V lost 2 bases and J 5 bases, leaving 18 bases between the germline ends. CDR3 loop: CASSLQGPNRQYGYTF. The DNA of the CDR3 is TGTGCCAGCAGCTTACAGGGGCCAAACCGACAATATGGCTACACCTTC.

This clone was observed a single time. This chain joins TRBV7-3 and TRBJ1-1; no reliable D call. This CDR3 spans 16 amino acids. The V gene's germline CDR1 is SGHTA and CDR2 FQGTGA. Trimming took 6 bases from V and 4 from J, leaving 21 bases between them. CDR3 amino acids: CASSPLNRRQGTEAFF. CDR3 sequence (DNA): TGTGCCAGCAGTCCACTTAACCGACGACAAGGCACTGAAGCTTTCTTT.

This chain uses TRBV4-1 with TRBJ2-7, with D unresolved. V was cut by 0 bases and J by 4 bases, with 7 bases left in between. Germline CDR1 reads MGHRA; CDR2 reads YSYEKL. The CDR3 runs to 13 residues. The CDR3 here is CASSQDLGYEQYF. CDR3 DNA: TGCGCCAGCAGCCAAGATCTAGGTTACGAGCAGTACTTC.

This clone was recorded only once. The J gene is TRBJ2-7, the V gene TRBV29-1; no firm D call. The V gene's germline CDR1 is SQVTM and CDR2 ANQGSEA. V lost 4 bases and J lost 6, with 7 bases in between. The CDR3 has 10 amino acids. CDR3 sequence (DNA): TGCAGCGTTGCTGATAGCGAGCAGTACTTC. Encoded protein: CSVADSEQYF.

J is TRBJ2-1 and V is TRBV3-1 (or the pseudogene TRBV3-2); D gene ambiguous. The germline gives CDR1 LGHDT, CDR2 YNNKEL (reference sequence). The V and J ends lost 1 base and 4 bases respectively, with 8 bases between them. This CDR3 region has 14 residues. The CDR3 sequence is CASSQGAYYNEQFF. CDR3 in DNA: TGTGCCAGCAGCCAAGGAGCGTATTACAATGAGCAGTTCTTC.

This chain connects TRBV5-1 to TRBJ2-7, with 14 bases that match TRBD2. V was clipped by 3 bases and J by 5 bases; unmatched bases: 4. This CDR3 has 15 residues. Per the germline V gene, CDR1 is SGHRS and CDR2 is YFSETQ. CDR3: CASSSGTSGSNEQYF. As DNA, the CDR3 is TGCGCCAGCAGCTCGGGGACTAGCGGGAGTAACGAGCAGTACTTC. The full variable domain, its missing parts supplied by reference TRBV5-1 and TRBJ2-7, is KAGVTQTPRYLIKTRGQQVTLSCSPISGHRSVSWYQQTPGQGLQFLFEYFSETQRNKGNFPGRFSGRQFSNSRSEMNVSTLELGDSALYLCASSSGTSGSNEQYFGPGTRLTVT.

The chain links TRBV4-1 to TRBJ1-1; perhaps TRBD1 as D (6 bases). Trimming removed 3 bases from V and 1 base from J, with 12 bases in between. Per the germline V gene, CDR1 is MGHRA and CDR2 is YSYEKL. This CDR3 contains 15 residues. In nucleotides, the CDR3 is TGCGCCAGCAGCCATCCCCCACAGGGGAACACTGAAGCTTTCTTT. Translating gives CASSHPPQGNTEAFF.